The rows below give T cell receptor beta chains drawn from one sample of a study of CD8 T cells in ankylosing spondylitis. One entry per CDR3 protein, called by TCRdb with MiXCR from the 5' RACE reads. This sample has under 300,000 distinct CDR3 sequences; roughly a tenth occur once, and the top ten carry about 6.8%. Sequencing was done on a sample of blood, either unsorted or a sorted T cell fraction (not recorded which). Receptor source: a male donor with ankylosing spondylitis or in good health (not recorded which). CDR3s include the opening cysteine and the closing phenylalanine or tryptophan. Each record gives: V gene, clone size, J gene, D gene, CDR3 DNA, CDR3 protein. The D gene is left open where the match is weak. Clone size is stated in some rows and not others, as once, few, many or a class when expanded.

v_call: TRBV4-2
clone_size: few
j_call: TRBJ2-7
d_call: TRBD2
cdr3_nt: TGTGCCAGCAGCCAAGACCCCCCGAGCGGGAGTGTTTTGTACGAGCAGTACTTC
cdr3_aa: CASSQDPPSGSVLYEQYF

v_call: TRBV5-1
clone_size: few
j_call: TRBJ1-3
d_call: NA
cdr3_nt: TGCGCCAGCAGCTTGGATCGCTCTGGAAACACCATATATTTT
cdr3_aa: CASSLDRSGNTIYF

v_call: TRBV15
clone_size: many
j_call: TRBJ1-1
d_call: NA
cdr3_nt: TGTGCCACCAGCAGAGGGGCCCGGACTGAAGCTTTCTTT
cdr3_aa: CATSRGARTEAFF

v_call: TRBV7-9
clone_size: few
j_call: TRBJ2-7
d_call: NA
cdr3_nt: TGTGCCAGCAGCTTCACCGGTGCGGGACCCAGCTCCTACGAGCAGTACTTC
cdr3_aa: CASSFTGAGPSSYEQYF

v_call: TRBV5-6
clone_size: many
j_call: TRBJ2-7
d_call: NA
cdr3_nt: TGTGCCAGCGGTGAATCCCCCTCCTACGAGCAGTACTTC
cdr3_aa: CASGESPSYEQYF

v_call: TRBV14
clone_size: NA
j_call: TRBJ2-5
d_call: NA
cdr3_nt: TGTGCCAGCAGCCCTTACGAAGGGGGGATCTCAGGGACCCAGTACTTC
cdr3_aa: CASSPYEGGISGTQYF

v_call: TRBV27
clone_size: NA
j_call: TRBJ2-7
d_call: NA
cdr3_nt: TGTGCCAGCAGTTCGGAGACTAGTGGCGAGCAGTACTTC
cdr3_aa: CASSSETSGEQYF

v_call: TRBV6-1
clone_size: many
j_call: TRBJ2-1
d_call: TRBD2
cdr3_nt: TGTGCCAGCAGACAACCGGGACTAGCTAGGAATGAGCAGTTCTTC
cdr3_aa: CASRQPGLARNEQFF

v_call: TRBV25-1
clone_size: NA
j_call: TRBJ1-1
d_call: NA
cdr3_nt: TGTGCCAGCAGTGTCGGTTGGGCCACTGAAGCTTTCTTT
cdr3_aa: CASSVGWATEAFF

v_call: TRBV7-9
clone_size: NA
j_call: TRBJ2-2
d_call: NA
cdr3_nt: TGTGCCAGCAGCTCCCCCGACAAGAACACCGGGGAGCTGTTTTTT
cdr3_aa: CASSSPDKNTGELFF

v_call: TRBV12-3/TRBV12-4
clone_size: NA
j_call: TRBJ2-2
d_call: NA
cdr3_nt: TGTGCCAGCAGTCCCACGGGGGCATACGGGGAGCTGTTTTTT
cdr3_aa: CASSPTGAYGELFF

v_call: TRBV2
clone_size: few
j_call: TRBJ1-5
d_call: NA
cdr3_nt: TGTGCCAGCGTGCCTCTCCCTGACGGGAGCAATCAGCCCCAGCATTTT
cdr3_aa: CASVPLPDGSNQPQHF

v_call: TRBV5-1
clone_size: many
j_call: TRBJ2-7
d_call: NA
cdr3_nt: TGCGCCAGCAGCTTGGCCCCGGCCGCCGAGCAGTACTTC
cdr3_aa: CASSLAPAAEQYF

v_call: TRBV7-2
clone_size: many
j_call: TRBJ1-2
d_call: NA
cdr3_nt: TGTGCCAGCAGTAGACAGAGACTTAACTATGGCTACACCTTC
cdr3_aa: CASSRQRLNYGYTF

v_call: TRBV5-1
clone_size: NA
j_call: TRBJ2-1
d_call: NA
cdr3_nt: TGCGCCAGCAGCTTGGCCACTAGTGCGAATGAGCAGTTCTTC
cdr3_aa: CASSLATSANEQFF

v_call: TRBV12-3/TRBV12-4
clone_size: many
j_call: TRBJ1-2
d_call: NA
cdr3_nt: TGTGCCAGCAGGCGGACAGATTCCTATGGCTACACCTTC
cdr3_aa: CASRRTDSYGYTF

v_call: TRBV2
clone_size: NA
j_call: TRBJ2-5
d_call: TRBD1
cdr3_nt: TGTGCCAGCCTGAGAAGAGGGGGCGAGACCCAGTACTTC
cdr3_aa: CASLRRGGETQYF

v_call: TRBV6-1
clone_size: few
j_call: TRBJ2-7
d_call: TRBD1
cdr3_nt: TGTGCCAGCAGGGAGGACAGGGGGCTTCACTACGAGCAGTACTTC
cdr3_aa: CASREDRGLHYEQYF

v_call: TRBV28
clone_size: many
j_call: TRBJ2-2
d_call: TRBD1
cdr3_nt: TGTGCCAGCAGTGAAGGGACAGCGACTTTTAACACCGGGGAGCTGTTTTTT
cdr3_aa: CASSEGTATFNTGELFF

v_call: TRBV9
clone_size: few
j_call: TRBJ1-2
d_call: NA
cdr3_nt: TGTGCCAGCGACGGGAACTATGGCTACACCTTC
cdr3_aa: CASDGNYGYTF

v_call: TRBV12-3/TRBV12-4
clone_size: many
j_call: TRBJ2-1
d_call: TRBD2
cdr3_nt: TGTGCCAGCAGTCGATCCGGGACTAGATATGCTGAGCAGTTCTTC
cdr3_aa: CASSRSGTRYAEQFF

v_call: TRBV5-6
clone_size: many
j_call: TRBJ2-1
d_call: TRBD1
cdr3_nt: TGTGCCAGCAGCTTGGTTCGGGACAGGGGGCGCGTGGTCAATGAGCAGTTCTTC
cdr3_aa: CASSLVRDRGRVVNEQFF

v_call: TRBV5-1
clone_size: few
j_call: TRBJ2-5
d_call: NA
cdr3_nt: TGCGCCAGCAACGAAAGGGGGGACCAAGAGACCCAGTACTTC
cdr3_aa: CASNERGDQETQYF

v_call: TRBV20-1
clone_size: many
j_call: TRBJ2-7
d_call: TRBD1
cdr3_nt: TGCAGTGCCTCTCGGACAGGGCTCCACGAGCAGTACTTC
cdr3_aa: CSASRTGLHEQYF

v_call: TRBV5-1
clone_size: few
j_call: TRBJ2-1
d_call: NA
cdr3_nt: TGCGCCAGCACGGGGGGCGTCCGGGACTACTACAATGAGCAGTTCTTC
cdr3_aa: CASTGGVRDYYNEQFF

v_call: TRBV5-1
clone_size: many
j_call: TRBJ1-1
d_call: NA
cdr3_nt: TGCGCCAGCACTTGGCTCGGGTCAGCCGGGAACACTGAAGCTTTCTTT
cdr3_aa: CASTWLGSAGNTEAFF

v_call: TRBV7-9
clone_size: few
j_call: TRBJ1-4
d_call: NA
cdr3_nt: TGTGCCAGCAGCTACAGCATGGGGGCGGAAAAACTGTTTTTT
cdr3_aa: CASSYSMGAEKLFF

v_call: TRBV7-7
clone_size: many
j_call: TRBJ2-5
d_call: NA
cdr3_nt: TGTGCCAGCAGCCCGGATCTAACTAGAAAAGAGACCCAGTACTTC
cdr3_aa: CASSPDLTRKETQYF

v_call: TRBV10-3
clone_size: many
j_call: TRBJ2-5
d_call: TRBD1
cdr3_nt: TGTGCCATCAGTGACCGGGGACAGCAAGAGACCCAGTACTTC
cdr3_aa: CAISDRGQQETQYF

v_call: TRBV6-1
clone_size: NA
j_call: TRBJ2-1
d_call: TRBD2
cdr3_nt: TGTGCCAGCAGTGAACTCCTGGGACTAGCGGGAGGATACAATGAGCAGTTCTTC
cdr3_aa: CASSELLGLAGGYNEQFF

v_call: TRBV7-3
clone_size: many
j_call: TRBJ2-5
d_call: TRBD2
cdr3_nt: TGTGCCAGCAGCCCCGGGTCTAGCGGGGGTCTACAAGAGACCCAGTACTTC
cdr3_aa: CASSPGSSGGLQETQYF

v_call: TRBV5-1
clone_size: many
j_call: TRBJ2-2
d_call: NA
cdr3_nt: TGCGCCAGCAGCTTCGATGGGATGGACACCGGGGAGCTGTTTTTT
cdr3_aa: CASSFDGMDTGELFF

v_call: TRBV12-5
clone_size: few
j_call: TRBJ2-1
d_call: TRBD2
cdr3_nt: TGTGCTAGTGGTTTGTCCGGGACTAGCGGGAGGTTTGGGCAGTTCTTC
cdr3_aa: CASGLSGTSGRFGQFF